The 30 T cell receptor beta chains presented below share a single source sample, sequenced in a study of blood T cell repertoires in COVID-19. Only in-frame clones appear in the TCRdb table, and some are missing; sequencing was by immunoSEQ multiplex PCR. The table includes 55,000 to 70,000 clones, about four fifths detected once. Sequences were obtained from peripheral blood. The receptors originated from a human donor in a cohort sampled during active COVID-19.

CDR3: CASSMVSPGEAFF. The CDR3 DNA sequence: TGTGCCAGCAGCATGGTCTCTCCGGGGGAAGCTTTCTTT. The chain joins TRBV7-9 to TRBJ1-1, with D hard to call. Germline values: CDR1 SEHNR, CDR2 FQNEAQ (reference sequence). The CDR3 extends over 13 amino acids. V lost 5 bases and J lost 8, with 15 bases in between.

The chain joins TRBV6-5 to TRBJ2-5; possibly TRBD1 for D (5 bases). The CDR3 runs to 13 residues. V was clipped by 7 bases and J by 1 base, with 10 bases between them. Germline V CDR1 and CDR2: MNHEY, SVGAGI. CDR3 amino acids: CASNTDSQETQYF. The CDR3, as DNA: TGTGCCAGCAATACAGACAGCCAAGAGACCCAGTACTTC.

This clone was detected only a few times. This chain links TRBV5-1 with TRBJ2-7; 9 bases match TRBD2. This CDR3 spans 15 amino acids. With 1 base clipped from V and 3 bases from J, the junction kept 5 bases outside the gene matches. CDR1 and CDR2 (germline): SGHRS, YFSETQ. The CDR3 DNA reads as TGCGCCAGCAGCTTGAATAGCGGGGGCCTCTACGAGCAGTACTTC. This encodes CASSLNSGGLYEQYF.

This clone occurred a few times. The chain combines TRBV28 with TRBJ2-6; the D is unclear. With 7 bases removed from V and 3 bases from J, the gap between germline ends came to 13 bases. This CDR3 spans 15 amino acids. CDR1 MDHEN and CDR2 SYDVKM come from the germline V gene. The CDR3 DNA reads as TGTGCCAGCACCTCTCCTACCGGTGGGGCCAACGTCCTGACTTTC. Its protein is CASTSPTGGANVLTF.

In DNA, the CDR3 is TGTGCCAGCTCCCACAATAGCGGAAGCACAGATACGCAGTATTTT. Residues: CASSHNSGSTDTQYF. The V call is TRBV18, the J call TRBJ2-3; maybe TRBD2 (6 bases). The V end was cut by 6 bases, the J end by 0 bases, with 13 bases between. Germline V gene sequence: CDR1 KGHSH, CDR2 LQKENI. There are 15 residues in the CDR3.

V gene TRBV7-2 combines with J gene TRBJ1-6; TRBD1 matches 8 bases. Germline CDR1 is SGHTA and CDR2 is FQGNSA. The CDR3 consists of 16 residues. V lost 5 bases to trimming and J lost 5 bases; unmatched junction nucleotides: 8. The CDR3 nucleotides are TGTGCCAGCAGCGATCGTGGACAGGGTAATAATTCACCCCTCCACTTT. Amino acids: CASSDRGQGNNSPLHF. The whole variable domain, remainder taken from reference TRBV7-2 and TRBJ1-6, is GAGVSQSPSNKVTEKGKDVELRCDPISGHTALYWYRQSLGQGLEFLIYFQGNSAPDKSGLPSDRFSAERTGGSVSTLTIQRTQQEDSAVYLCASSDRGQGNNSPLHFGNGTRLTVT.

The V and J genes are TRBV20-1 and TRBJ2-1, with 7 bases lining up with TRBD1. Trimming removed 4 bases from V and 13 bases from J; junction bases left unmatched: 7. This CDR3 contains 11 residues. CDR1 is DFQATT and CDR2 is SNEGSKA in the germline V gene (reference sequence). The chain's CDR3 is CSAIFRDSQFF. DNA for the CDR3: TGCAGTGCTATTTTCCGGGACAGCCAGTTCTTC.

The V call is TRBV19, the J call TRBJ1-1, with 7 bases aligning to TRBD1. The CDR3 is made up of 16 amino acids. V was pared by 4 bases and J by 4 bases, with 12 bases of the junction left unmatched. Germline V gives CDR1 LNHDA, CDR2 SQIVND (reference sequence). The CDR3 coding sequence is TGTGCCAGTAGTAGCGATGTTACAGGGGAAGGCACTGAAGCTTTCTTT. Its protein product is CASSSDVTGEGTEAFF.

This rearrangement joins TRBV6-1 to TRBJ1-2, with TRBD1 as a possible D gene (5 bases). There are 14 residues in the CDR3. Germline V gene lookup returns CDR1 MNHNS and CDR2 SASEGT. Deletions cut 1 base from V and 6 bases from J, with 12 bases between. Written as DNA, the CDR3 is TGTGCCAGCAGTGAAGGGGGCAGGATCCATGGCTACACCTTC. Its protein product is CASSEGGRIHGYTF.

The V gene is TRBV27, the J gene TRBJ2-3, with D possibly being TRBD1 (6 bases). The V end was cut by 3 bases, the J end by 2 bases, with 9 bases between. The CDR3 sequence is 14 residues long. From germline, CDR1 is MNHEY and CDR2 SMNVEV (reference sequence). The CDR3 region has the DNA TGTGCCAGCAGTTTCGGGACAACCACAGATACGCAGTATTTT. This translates into CASSFGTTTDTQYF.

This sequence joins TRBV28 and TRBJ2-7; 8 bases match TRBD1. J lost 3 bases, V lost 1 base, and 11 bases had no gene match. CDR1 and CDR2 from the germline V gene are MDHEN and SYDVKM. The CDR3 is 17 residues long. Here the CDR3 DNA reads TGTGCCAGCAGTTTATTTATAGGCAGGGGGCCACGCTACGAGCAGTACTTC. The encoded protein is CASSLFIGRGPRYEQYF.

This chain connects TRBV28 to TRBJ1-2; TRBD1 agrees at 10 bases. The junction had 6 bases not matched to a gene; V was cut back by 6 bases and J by 5 bases. CDR3 length: 14 residues. Germline V gives CDR1 MDHEN, CDR2 SYDVKM. In DNA form, the CDR3 reads TGTGCCAGCAGGAGACAGGGGGCCTCGTATGGCTACACCTTC. This codes for CASRRQGASYGYTF.

This clone was detected once. The V gene is TRBV6-6, the J gene TRBJ2-1; TRBD1 matches 8 bases. The CDR3 is 14 residues long. Germline lookup yields CDR1 MNHNY and CDR2 SVGAGI (reference sequence). The V gene end was trimmed by 0 bases and the J gene end by 9 bases; junction bases not matched to a gene: 4. The CDR3 reads CASSYSQGAREQFF. For the CDR3, the DNA is TGTGCCAGCAGTTACTCCCAGGGGGCGCGTGAGCAGTTCTTC.

A few counts support this clone. The chain is built from TRBV2 and TRBJ1-2; possibly TRBD1 for D (5 bases). There are 15 residues in the CDR3. Trimming left V 6 bases short and J 2 bases short, with 16 bases between. Per the germline V gene, CDR1 is SNHLY and CDR2 is FYNNEI. CDR3 nucleotides: TGTGCCAGCAGCTCCGGGTGGACAACCAACTATGGCTACACCTTC. Protein: CASSSGWTTNYGYTF.

This clone was seen a handful of times. The chain joins TRBV5-6 to TRBJ1-1; TRBD1 might be the D (6 bases). Germline CDR1 is SGHDT and CDR2 is YYEEEE. V was trimmed by 5 bases and J by 0 bases, leaving 14 bases between them. This CDR3 is built from 15 residues. The CDR3: CASRRTGRMNTEAFF. The CDR3 coding sequence is TGTGCCAGCAGACGTACAGGGCGTATGAACACTGAAGCTTTCTTT.

The chain couples TRBV5-6 to TRBJ2-3; D unclear. CDR1 and CDR2 (germline): SGHDT, YYEEEE. V lost 4 bases to trimming and J lost 4 bases, with 13 bases between them. The CDR3 runs to 14 residues. The CDR3 nucleotides are TGTGCCAGCAGCAGAGGTACCAGTTCAGATACGCAGTATTTT. This sequence encodes CASSRGTSSDTQYF.

The V call is TRBV7-8, the J call TRBJ2-1; TRBD2 aligns across 8 bases. The CDR3 extends over 14 amino acids. Germline V gives CDR1 SGHVS, CDR2 FQNEAQ. V gave up 10 bases and J gave up 2 bases; unmatched junction bases: 7. The CDR3 nucleotides are TGTGCCACCTCGGGAGGGAGACCCTACAATGAGCAGTTCTTC. It specifies CATSGGRPYNEQFF.

The rearrangement joins TRBV5-1 to TRBJ2-1, with D possibly matching TRBD1 (6 bases). Deletions cut 2 bases from V and 2 bases from J, with 11 bases between. CDR1 SGHRS and CDR2 YFSETQ come from the germline V gene. CDR3 length: 15 amino acids. CDR3 in amino acids: CASSFRDTAYNEQFF. The CDR3 DNA reads as TGCGCCAGCAGCTTCCGGGACACAGCCTACAATGAGCAGTTCTTC.

This clone was counted only a few times. The chain carries TRBV27 and TRBJ2-7; 8 positions agree with TRBD2. V shed 2 bases and J 3 bases; nucleotides not matched to a gene: 3. The CDR3 consists of 14 residues. CDR1 and CDR2 from the germline V gene are MNHEY and SMNVEV (reference sequence). As DNA, the CDR3 is TGTGCCAGCAGTTTAGGCGGGGGGTTCTACGAGCAGTACTTC. Encoded protein: CASSLGGGFYEQYF.

V is TRBV11-2 and J is TRBJ2-7; TRBD1 matches 9 bases. The V segment lost 7 bases and the J segment 3 bases; nucleotides outside the gene matches: 7. CDR1 and CDR2 (germline): SGHAT, FQNNGV. The CDR3 sequence is 14 residues long. CDR3 sequence reads: CASTPGTGIYEQYF. CDR3 coding DNA: TGTGCCAGCACCCCCGGGACAGGGATCTACGAGCAGTACTTC.

V is TRBV24-1 and J is TRBJ1-5, with 9 bases that match TRBD1. Germline V gene data show CDR1 as KGHDR and CDR2 as SFDVKD. The V segment lost 2 bases and the J segment 1 base; nucleotides outside the gene matches: 11. The CDR3 covers 19 residues. In DNA, the CDR3 is TGTGCCACCAGTGATTGGGACAGGGTAAGGTTGGTAAGCAATCAGCCCCAGCATTTT. As protein: CATSDWDRVRLVSNQPQHF.

The chain uses TRBV2 and TRBJ1-1, with a possible D match to TRBD1 (5 bases). The V gene lost 4 bases and the J gene lost 1 base, with 7 bases spanning the gap. This CDR3 has 13 residues. Germline-derived CDR1 and CDR2 are SNHLY and FYNNEI. The CDR3 bases are TGTGCCAGCAGTGTGGACAAGAACACTGAAGCTTTCTTT. Translating it yields CASSVDKNTEAFF.

Concerning this clone itself: This specimen includes other DNA sequences encoding the same CDR3. The chain couples TRBV30 to TRBJ1-4; D unclear. The germline V and J ends were trimmed by 0 bases and 8 bases, with 7 bases remaining between them. Germline CDR1 is GTSNPN and CDR2 is SVGIG (reference sequence). This CDR3 has 12 amino acids. CDR3 region: CAWSVLREKLFF. The CDR3 DNA is TGTGCCTGGAGTGTACTTCGGGAAAAACTGTTTTTT.

The chain combines TRBV7-9 with TRBJ1-2, with D unclear. The germline CDR1 and CDR2 sequences are SEHNR and FQNEAQ (reference sequence). Trimming took off 3 bases at V and 6 bases at J, with 8 bases between the two ends. The CDR3 runs 12 residues. The CDR3 protein is CASSFSDDGYTF. The CDR3 coding sequence is TGTGCCAGCAGCTTCAGCGACGATGGCTACACCTTC.

The chain is built from TRBV9 and TRBJ2-7; TRBD2 matches 12 bases. Germline V gene data show CDR1 as SGDLS and CDR2 as YYNGEE. The CDR3 is 18 amino acids. J gave up 5 bases and V 4 bases, and 16 bases lay outside the gene matches. DNA of the CDR3: TGTGCCAGCAGCAGGGTTCGGACCGGACTAGCGGGGTATCACGAGCAGTACTTC. Amino acid sequence: CASSRVRTGLAGYHEQYF.

V and J are TRBV15 and TRBJ1-2; D is unresolved. Germline lookup yields CDR1 LNHNV and CDR2 YYDKDF (reference sequence). Deletions cut 2 bases from V and 4 bases from J, with 11 bases between. CDR3 length: 14 amino acids. The CDR3: CATSRPQTLYGYTF. CDR3 sequence (DNA): TGTGCCACCAGCAGACCTCAGACTCTCTATGGCTACACCTTC. Using reference TRBV15 and TRBJ1-2 for the parts outside the CDR3, the full variable domain is DAMVIQNPRYQVTQFGKPVTLSCSQTLNHNVMYWYQQKSSQAPKLLFHYYDKDFNNEADTPDNFQSRRPNTSFCFLDIRSPGLGDTAMYLCATSRPQTLYGYTFGSGTRLTVV.

The chain uses TRBV19 and TRBJ2-5; a possible D gene is TRBD2 (5 bases). The V gene lost 4 bases and the J gene lost 2 bases, with 23 bases spanning the gap. This CDR3 spans 18 amino acids. Germline CDR1 is LNHDA and CDR2 is SQIVND (reference sequence). Here the CDR3 reads CASSTTPGLDYKQETQYF. DNA for the CDR3: TGTGCCAGTAGTACTACCCCAGGCTTAGACTACAAACAAGAGACCCAGTACTTC.

This sequence joins TRBV5-5 and TRBJ1-1, with 8 nucleotides matching TRBD1. The germline gives CDR1 SGHKS, CDR2 YYEKEE (reference sequence). This CDR3 contains 16 residues. V trimming: 0 bases; J trimming: 1 base; junction bases outside the gene matches: 5. CDR3 in amino acids: CASSLGPDRGNTEAFF. In nucleotides, the CDR3 is TGTGCCAGCAGCTTGGGACCCGACAGGGGGAACACTGAAGCTTTCTTT. The variable domain in full, with the rest retrieved from reference TRBV5-5 and TRBJ1-1, is DAGVTQSPTHLIKTRGQQVTLRCSPISGHKSVSWYQQVLGQGPQFIFQYYEKEERGRGNFPDRFSARQFPNYSSELNVNALLLGDSALYLCASSLGPDRGNTEAFFGQGTRLTVV.

The chain has TRBV18 and TRBJ2-7; TRBD1 might be the D (5 bases). V shed 5 bases and J shed 3 bases, with 20 bases lying between them. The length of the CDR3 is 16 residues. From germline, CDR1 is KGHSH and CDR2 LQKENI. CDR3 residues: CASSSYQGTKSYEQYF. The CDR3 nucleotides are TGTGCCAGCTCATCCTATCAGGGAACTAAAAGCTACGAGCAGTACTTC.

The chain employs TRBV6-5 and TRBJ2-7; 7 bases fit TRBD1. Germline CDR1 is MNHEY and CDR2 is SVGAGI. The junction had 2 bases not matched to a gene; V was cut back by 6 bases and J by 0 bases. The CDR3 extends over 13 amino acids. The DNA for the CDR3 is TGTGCCAGCAGCTACAGGGGCTCCTACGAGCAGTACTTC. This encodes CASSYRGSYEQYF.